This paragraph covers one T cell receptor beta chain sequence. Its target is not known. The data originate from a study of cytomegalovirus exposure and HLA in healthy donors. Overall study: HLA-typed donors were the source of roughly 85 million unique TCRs held in an early data release. Study-wide results and limits: In a later analysis, TCR beta V- and J-gene trimming showed a link to a missense DCLRE1C variant.

The PCR was carried out with 60 Vbeta primers and 13 Jbeta primers. Assay used: immunoSEQ multiplex PCR; TCRdb lists only in-frame clones, some missing. This table holds roughly 190,000 clones. The CDR3 has 13 residues. Trimming pared 7 bases from V and 4 bases from J, leaving 15 bases between. Looked up from germline, CDR1 is SGDLS and CDR2 is YYNGEE. The TCR was taken from a woman between 18 and 29 years old in good health and CMV-seropositive. The chain uses TRBV9 and TRBJ2-7; possibly TRBD2 for D (5 bases). The sequenced sample consisted of PBMCs. CDR3 sequence (DNA): TGTGCCAGCGGGAGTTTAGAGGGTTACGAGCAGTACTTC. The encoded protein is CASGSLEGYEQYF.